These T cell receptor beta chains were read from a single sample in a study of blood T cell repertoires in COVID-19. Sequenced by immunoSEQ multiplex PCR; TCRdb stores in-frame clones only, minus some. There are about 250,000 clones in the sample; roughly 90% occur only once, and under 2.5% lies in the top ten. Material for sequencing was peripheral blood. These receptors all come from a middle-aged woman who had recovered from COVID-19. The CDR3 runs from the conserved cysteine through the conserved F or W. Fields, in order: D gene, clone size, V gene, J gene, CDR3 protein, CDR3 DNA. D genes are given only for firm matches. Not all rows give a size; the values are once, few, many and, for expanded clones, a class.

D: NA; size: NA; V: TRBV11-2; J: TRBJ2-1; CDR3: CASSSLRLSSYNEQFF; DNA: TGTGCCAGCAGCTCGTTACGACTCAGCTCCTACAATGAGCAGTTCTTC
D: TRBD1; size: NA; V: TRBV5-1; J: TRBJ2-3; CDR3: CASSSLGQGARNTQYF; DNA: TGCGCCAGCAGCTCCCTTGGACAGGGGGCGCGGAATACGCAGTATTTT
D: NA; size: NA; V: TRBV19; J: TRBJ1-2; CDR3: CASSMSQVNYGYTF; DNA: TGTGCCAGTAGTATGTCACAGGTTAACTATGGCTACACCTTC
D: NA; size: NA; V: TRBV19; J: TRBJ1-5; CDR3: CASSTVYGQPQHF; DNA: TGTGCCAGTAGTACTGTCTACGGGCAGCCCCAGCATTTT
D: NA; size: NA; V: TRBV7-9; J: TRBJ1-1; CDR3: CASSRQGGLTEAFF; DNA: TGTGCCAGCAGCCGCCAGGGAGGGCTCACTGAAGCTTTCTTT
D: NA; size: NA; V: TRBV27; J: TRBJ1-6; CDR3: CATRRGGYNSPLHF; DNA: TGTGCCACGCGACGGGGGGGCTATAATTCACCCCTCCACTTT
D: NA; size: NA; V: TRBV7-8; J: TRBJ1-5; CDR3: CASSLVVAGSNQPQHF; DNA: TGTGCCAGCAGCTTAGTAGTGGCAGGGTCTAATCAGCCCCAGCATTTT
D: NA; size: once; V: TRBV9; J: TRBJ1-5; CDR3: CASSAGQNSNQPQHF; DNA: TGTGCCAGCAGCGCCGGACAGAATAGCAATCAGCCCCAGCATTTT
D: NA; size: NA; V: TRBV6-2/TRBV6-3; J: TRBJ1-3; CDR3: CASSYVTGFFSGNTIYF; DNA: TGTGCCAGCAGTTACGTGACAGGATTTTTCTCTGGAAACACCATATATTTT
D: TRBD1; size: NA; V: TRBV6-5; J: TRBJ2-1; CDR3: CATPGGHRHNEQFF; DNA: TGTGCCACACCAGGGGGCCACCGCCACAATGAGCAGTTCTTC
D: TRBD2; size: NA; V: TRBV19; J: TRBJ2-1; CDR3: CASSIQGQAGVVHEQFF; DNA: TGTGCCAGTAGTATTCAGGGTCAGGCGGGAGTTGTCCATGAGCAGTTCTTC
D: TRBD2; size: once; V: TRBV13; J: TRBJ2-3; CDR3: CASSLVGRGVDTQYF; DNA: TGTGCCAGCAGCTTAGTGGGGCGGGGGGTGGATACGCAGTATTTT
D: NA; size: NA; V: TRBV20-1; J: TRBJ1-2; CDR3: CSASPQKGYTF; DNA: TGCAGTGCTAGCCCACAGAAGGGCTACACCTTC
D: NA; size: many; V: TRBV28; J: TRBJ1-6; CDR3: CASSSVFRGGDSPLHF; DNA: TGTGCCAGCAGTTCAGTCTTCAGGGGTGGGGATTCACCCCTCCACTTT
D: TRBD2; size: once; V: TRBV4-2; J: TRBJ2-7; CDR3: CASSQELAGAREQYF; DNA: TGTGCCAGCAGCCAAGAACTAGCGGGAGCCCGCGAGCAGTACTTC
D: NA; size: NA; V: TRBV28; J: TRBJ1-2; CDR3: CASSLSTGRGYTF; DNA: TGTGCCAGCAGTTTGAGCACAGGGAGAGGCTACACCTTC
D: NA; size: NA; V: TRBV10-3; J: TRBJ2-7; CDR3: CAISELPGVDEQYF; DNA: TGTGCCATCAGTGAGTTACCCGGGGTCGACGAGCAGTACTTC